This T cell receptor (beta chain) was captured in a study of blood T cells in healthy people across ages. Broader study findings: Greater diversity and more naive CD4+ cells were seen in long-lived donors than in aged donors. Naive and antigen-experienced cells were not separated, limiting conclusive comparison.

This CDR3 is 14 amino acids long. The ends lost 5 bases at V and 4 bases at J; junction bases unmatched: 8. Per germline, CDR1 DFQATT and CDR2 SNEGSKA (reference sequence). A second 7 to 11 cycle PCR used barcoded and J-beta primers. Every cDNA was tagged by a template-switch adaptor with 12 random nucleotides. TCRdb reprocessed the 5' RACE reads via MiXCR and lists one record per CDR3 protein. Seen here are roughly 1.9 million distinct CDR3 sequences, 35% to 50% observed once, and the top ten hold about 23%. Turning to this clonotype: The antigen is undetermined.

The gene calls are TRBV20-1 and TRBJ2-3, with 8 bases lining up with TRBD2. This TCR was sampled from a human donor in good health. Sequencing used blood. The chain's CDR3 is CSARTGTSSDTQYF. In DNA, the CDR3 is TGCAGTGCTCGCACCGGGACTAGTTCAGATACGCAGTATTTT.